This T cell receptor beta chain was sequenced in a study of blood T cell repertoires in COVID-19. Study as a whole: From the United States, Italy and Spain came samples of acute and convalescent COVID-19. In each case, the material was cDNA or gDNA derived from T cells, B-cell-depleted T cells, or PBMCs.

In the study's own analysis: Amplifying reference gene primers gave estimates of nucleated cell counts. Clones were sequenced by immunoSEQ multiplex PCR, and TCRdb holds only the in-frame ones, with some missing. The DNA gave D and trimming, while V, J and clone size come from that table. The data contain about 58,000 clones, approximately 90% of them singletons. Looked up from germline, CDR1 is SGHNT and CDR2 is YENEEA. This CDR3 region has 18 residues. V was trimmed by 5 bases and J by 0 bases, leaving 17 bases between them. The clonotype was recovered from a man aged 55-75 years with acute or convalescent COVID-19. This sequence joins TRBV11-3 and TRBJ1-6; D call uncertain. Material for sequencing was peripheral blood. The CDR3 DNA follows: TGTGCCAGCAGCCCCAGCGGCTTTTCAAGCTCCTATAATTCACCCCTCCACTTT. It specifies CASSPSGFSSSYNSPLHF.